Below, 17 T cell receptor beta chains from the same sample are listed, as sequenced in a study of beta chain features in type 1 diabetes. All of the isolated RNA was reverse transcribed, so expressed TCRB transcripts were sequenced. Some clones are missing from TCRdb's copy, which holds only in-frame ones; the method was immunoSEQ multiplex PCR. The sample includes some 220,000 clones, approximately 11% seen only once; the top ten take 1% to 1.5%. Sequencing input: central memory CD4+ T cells from blood. These receptors were collected from a man aged 18-30 years in good health.

At least ten counts were recorded for this clone. The rearrangement uses TRBV7-2 and TRBJ2-1; TRBD1 aligns across 7 bases. CDR1 SGHTA and CDR2 FQGNSA come from the germline V gene. The junction had 3 bases not matched to a gene; V was cut back by 0 bases and J by 4 bases. This CDR3 has 15 residues. The CDR3 loop is CASSLAGTVYNEQFF. The CDR3 nucleotides read TGTGCCAGCAGCTTAGCCGGGACAGTTTACAATGAGCAGTTCTTC. Complete variable domain (other parts from reference TRBV7-2 and TRBJ2-1): GAGVSQSPSNKVTEKGKDVELRCDPISGHTALYWYRQSLGQGLEFLIYFQGNSAPDKSGLPSDRFSAERTGGSVSTLTIQRTQQEDSAVYLCASSLAGTVYNEQFFGPGTRLTVL.

This clone occurred a few times. This chain uses TRBV6-6 with TRBJ1-1, with 7 bases matching TRBD1. The germline gives CDR1 MNHNY, CDR2 SVGAGI (reference sequence). The CDR3 consists of 13 residues. V gave up 6 bases and J gave up 1 base; unmatched junction bases: 2. CDR3 DNA: TGTGCCAGCAGGGACAGGCGGAACACTGAAGCTTTCTTT. Protein sequence: CASRDRRNTEAFF.

This clone has more than one count but fewer than ten. The CDR3 spells CASSLLGLAGHNEQFF. The CDR3 nucleotides are TGTGCCAGCAGCTTATTAGGGCTAGCGGGACACAATGAGCAGTTCTTC. The rearrangement uses TRBV7-3 and TRBJ2-1, with 9 bases identical to TRBD2. Trimming at V came to 2 bases and at J to 5 bases, leaving 7 bases not matched to a gene. The V gene's germline CDR1 is SGHTA and CDR2 FQGTGA. The CDR3 runs to 16 residues.

There are a few counts of this clone. This sequence joins TRBV28 and TRBJ2-5, with TRBD1 matching over 9 bases. The length of the CDR3 is 15 residues. After removal of 5 bases from V and 2 bases from J, the junction contained 6 bases not matched to a gene. Germline V gene sequence: CDR1 MDHEN, CDR2 SYDVKM. The CDR3 loop reads CASSVHRGQQETQYF. CDR3 nucleotides: TGTGCCAGCAGTGTCCACAGGGGGCAACAAGAGACCCAGTACTTC.

V gene TRBV6-6 combines with J gene TRBJ1-2; TRBD1 agrees at 8 bases. V lost 1 base and J lost 4; bases outside the gene matches: 2. CDR3 length: 14 amino acids. Germline values: CDR1 MNHNY, CDR2 SVGAGI (reference sequence). CDR3 loop: CASSYFGTGYGYTF. In DNA form, the CDR3 reads TGTGCCAGCAGTTACTTCGGGACAGGCTATGGCTACACCTTC.

V gene TRBV18 combines with J gene TRBJ1-4, with TRBD1 as a possible D gene (5 bases). The V end was cut by 2 bases, the J end by 4 bases, with 8 bases between. Germline lookup yields CDR1 KGHSH and CDR2 LQKENI. This CDR3 spans 14 amino acids. CDR3 loop: CASSPGGSNEKLFF. CDR3 coding DNA: TGTGCCAGCTCACCAGGGGGGAGTAATGAAAAACTGTTTTTT.

This clone was detected only a few times. The chain is built from TRBV28 and TRBJ2-6; 11 bases fit TRBD2. The CDR3 consists of 18 residues. Germline V gives CDR1 MDHEN, CDR2 SYDVKM. J lost 0 bases, V lost 5 bases, and 6 bases had no gene match. DNA of the CDR3: TGTGCCAGCAGTGGTAGCGGGAGGGCCGTCTCTGGGGCCAACGTCCTGACTTTC. Its translation is CASSGSGRAVSGANVLTF. The full variable domain, with the rest looked up from reference TRBV28 and TRBJ2-6, is DVKVTQSSRYLVKRTGEKVFLECVQDMDHENMFWYRQDPGLGLRLIYFSYDVKMKEKGDIPEGYSVSREKKERFSLILESASTNQTSMYLCASSGSGRAVSGANVLTFGAGSRLTVL.

J is TRBJ1-5 and V is TRBV5-6; tentatively, D is TRBD1 (5 bases). The V and J ends lost 1 base and 2 bases respectively, with 16 bases between them. The germline V gene encodes CDR1 SGHDT and CDR2 YYEEEE. This CDR3 contains 17 residues. CDR3 sequence: CASSLFPGPTGNQPQHF. The CDR3 nucleotides read TGTGCCAGCAGCTTGTTTCCAGGGCCAACGGGCAATCAGCCCCAGCATTTT.

The chain carries TRBV20-1 and TRBJ1-1, with D hard to call. CDR1 is DFQATT, CDR2 SNEGSKA, per germline (reference sequence). The CDR3 totals 11 residues. Trimming removed 4 bases from V and 2 bases from J, with 5 bases in between. The chain's CDR3 is CSAKINTEAFF. CDR3 in DNA: TGCAGTGCTAAGATAAACACTGAAGCTTTCTTT.

The chain is built from TRBV27 and TRBJ2-7, with unresolved D. The CDR3 spans 14 residues. Trimming stripped 4 bases from V and 4 bases from J, with 14 bases between. Germline CDR1 is MNHEY and CDR2 is SMNVEV (reference sequence). The CDR3 DNA is TGTGCCAGCAGTTCGCTGGCCGGGCCGTACGAGCAGTACTTC. Amino acids: CASSSLAGPYEQYF.

In the case of this clone: The junction shows a germline mismatch at one end, possibly a read error. The V call is TRBV6-6, the J call TRBJ2-5; TRBD2 is a possible D gene (5 bases). Germline V gene lookup returns CDR1 MNHNY and CDR2 SVGAGI (reference sequence). CDR3 length: 14 residues. The CDR3 spells CASSSTFRGESQYF. As DNA, the CDR3 is TGTGCCAGCAGTTCCACCTTCCGGGGAGAGTCCCAGTACTTC.

The chain joins TRBV29-1 to TRBJ1-1; D might be TRBD1 (5 bases). Trimming removed 1 base from V and 4 bases from J, with 13 bases in between. This CDR3 is 14 amino acids long. Germline lookup yields CDR1 SQVTM and CDR2 ANQGSEA. Here the CDR3 DNA reads TGCAGCGTTGAAGCCAGTGGGGCTGGCACTGAAGCTTTCTTT. This codes for CSVEASGAGTEAFF.

The V call is TRBV18, the J call TRBJ2-7, with D perhaps TRBD1 or TRBD2 (6 bases each). CDR1 KGHSH and CDR2 LQKENI come from the germline V gene. The V end lost 4 bases, the J end lost 0 bases, and 10 bases lay between the germline ends. This CDR3 region has 14 residues. The CDR3 loop reads CASSLQGGSYEQYF. Here the CDR3 DNA reads TGTGCCAGCTCACTACAGGGAGGCTCCTACGAGCAGTACTTC. Full variable domain (rest looked up from reference TRBV18 and TRBJ2-7): NAGVMQNPRHLVRRRGQEARLRCSPMKGHSHVYWYRQLPEEGLKFMVYLQKENIIDESGMPKERFSAEFPKEGPSILRIQQVVRGDSAAYFCASSLQGGSYEQYFGPGTRLTVT.

This clone has more than one count but fewer than ten. The chain carries TRBV11-2 and TRBJ2-7, with TRBD2 identical over 10 bases. The V gene end was trimmed by 0 bases and the J gene end by 10 bases; junction bases not matched to a gene: 6. In germline, CDR1 is SGHAT, CDR2 FQNNGV. The CDR3 consists of 14 residues. CDR3 in DNA: TGTGCCAGCAGCTTAGAAGCTAGCGGGAGCTCCCAGTACTTC. It translates to CASSLEASGSSQYF. The full variable domain, with the rest looked up from reference TRBV11-2 and TRBJ2-7, is EAGVAQSPRYKIIEKRQSVAFWCNPISGHATLYWYQQILGQGPKLLIQFQNNGVVDDSQLPKDRFSAERLKGVDSTLKIQPAKLEDSAVYLCASSLEASGSSQYFGPGTRLTVT.

As regards this clone: Other DNA sequences in this specimen translate into the identical CDR3. The rearrangement joins TRBV30 to TRBJ1-1; 7 bases line up with TRBD1. Germline CDR1 reads GTSNPN; CDR2 reads SVGIG (reference sequence). The CDR3 totals 13 residues. The J segment lost 5 bases and the V segment lost 0 bases, leaving 3 bases of the junction unmatched. Here the CDR3 DNA reads TGTGCCTGGAGTGTAACAGGGGAGACTGAAGCTTTCTTT. Its protein is CAWSVTGETEAFF.

Only a few counts were recorded for this clone. The chain recombines TRBV28 with TRBJ2-4, with 13 positions matching TRBD2. CDR1 is MDHEN and CDR2 is SYDVKM in the germline V gene. The V segment lost 5 bases and the J segment 10 bases; nucleotides outside the gene matches: 5. There are 14 residues in the CDR3. CDR3 protein: CASSPPGLAGIQYF. CDR3 nucleotides: TGTGCCAGCAGTCCCCCGGGACTAGCGGGAATTCAGTACTTC.

This chain joins TRBV2 and TRBJ2-2; 14 nucleotides line up with TRBD2. This CDR3 region has 18 residues. Germline CDR1 and CDR2: SNHLY and FYNNEI. V lost 4 bases, J lost 5 bases, and 9 bases stayed unmatched. CDR3: CASSGPGLAGVMTGELFF. The CDR3 DNA follows: TGTGCCAGCAGTGGACCGGGACTAGCGGGGGTAATGACCGGGGAGCTGTTTTTT.